These 8 T cell receptor beta chains share one sample of origin, sequenced in a study of CD8+CD57+ T cells in acquired aplastic anemia. Sequencing was done on patients that had shown CD8+CD57+ cell expansion by flow cytometry. Genomic DNA, the template, was used for profiling of the TCR beta VDJ and CDR3. One entry per CDR3 protein, called by TCRdb with MiXCR from the reads. The table has 170,000 or so distinct CDR3 sequences, around 60% seen once. The sequencing input was sorted CD4+, CD8+, or CD8+CD57+ T cells (not recorded which) from PBMCs. All receptors come from a human donor with aplastic anemia.

This clonotype was observed a few times. The V and J genes are TRBV25-1 and TRBJ2-7, with 11 bases aligning to TRBD2. Trimming took 4 bases from V and 2 from J; bases not matched to a gene: 4. Germline V lookup: CDR1 MGHDK, CDR2 SYGVNS. CDR3 size: 15 residues. The CDR3 DNA follows: TGTGCCAGCAGTGCGGGGACTAGCGGCACCTACGAGCAGTACTTC. Protein sequence: CASSAGTSGTYEQYF.

This clonotype was detected only a few times. With a much larger clone just one base away, this may be a read error. This chain joins TRBV4-1 and TRBJ1-1; possibly TRBD1 for D (6 bases). CDR1 is MGHRA, CDR2 YSYEKL, per germline. The V end lost 1 base, the J end lost 6 bases, and 12 bases lay between the germline ends. The CDR3 loop spans 14 amino acids. CDR3 sequence (DNA): TGCGCCAGCAGCCAAGTGGCAGGGGACGCTGAAGCTTTCTTT. Its translation is CASSQVAGDAEAFF.

The chain is built from TRBV14 and TRBJ2-3; tentative D call: TRBD2 (7 bases). The CDR3 sequence is 14 residues long. Germline V CDR1 and CDR2: SGHDN, FVKESK. Trimming removed 7 bases at V and 2 bases at J, with 13 bases between. The CDR3 sequence is CASTQGTNTDTQYF. CDR3 DNA: TGTGCCAGCACGCAGGGGACTAACACAGATACGCAGTATTTT.

The gene calls are TRBV2 and TRBJ1-1, with a weak D call TRBD1 (5 bases). Germline values: CDR1 SNHLY, CDR2 FYNNEI. The germline V and J ends were trimmed by 4 bases and 5 bases, with 11 bases remaining between them. There are 13 residues in the CDR3. CDR3 bases: TGTGCCAGCAGTGGCCTGCGGGGGACTGAAGCTTTCTTT. Translated: CASSGLRGTEAFF.

The chain employs TRBV6-4 and TRBJ2-1; the D is unclear. Germline CDR1 is MRHNA and CDR2 is SNTAGT. CDR3 length: 14 amino acids. V shed 0 bases and J shed 10 bases, with 13 bases lying between them. The CDR3 nucleotides are TGTGCCAGCAGTGACTCGGGTGAATCGGGCGAGCAGTTCTTC. It specifies CASSDSGESGEQFF.

The count of this clonotype is one. V is TRBV6-1 and J is TRBJ2-2; D might be TRBD1 or TRBD2, each matching 5 bases. The CDR3 consists of 14 residues. V lost 10 bases, J lost 5 bases, and 17 bases lay in between. The germline gives CDR1 MNHNS, CDR2 SASEGT. The CDR3 DNA reads as TGTGCCACCCACCGGCAAGGGGAGACCGGGGAGCTGTTTTTT. Its protein product is CATHRQGETGELFF.

This clonotype was seen a single time. The rearrangement uses TRBV28 and TRBJ1-2; 7 nucleotides match TRBD1. CDR1 and CDR2 (germline): MDHEN, SYDVKM. The V gene end was trimmed by 8 bases and the J gene end by 7 bases; junction bases not matched to a gene: 10. The CDR3 contains 13 residues. CDR3 sequence (DNA): TGTGCCAGCGGGACAGACTTCAGGGGTGGCTACACCTTC. Translation gives CASGTDFRGGYTF.

The genes are TRBV20-1 and TRBJ1-2; possible D gene TRBD1, 6 bases. The CDR3 runs to 12 residues. Germline V gene lookup returns CDR1 DFQATT and CDR2 SNEGSKA (reference sequence). The V end was cut by 5 bases, the J end by 8 bases, with 15 bases between. CDR3 region: CSADSRGRGYTF. The CDR3 nucleotides read TGCAGTGCTGATAGCAGGGGTCGCGGCTACACCTTC.